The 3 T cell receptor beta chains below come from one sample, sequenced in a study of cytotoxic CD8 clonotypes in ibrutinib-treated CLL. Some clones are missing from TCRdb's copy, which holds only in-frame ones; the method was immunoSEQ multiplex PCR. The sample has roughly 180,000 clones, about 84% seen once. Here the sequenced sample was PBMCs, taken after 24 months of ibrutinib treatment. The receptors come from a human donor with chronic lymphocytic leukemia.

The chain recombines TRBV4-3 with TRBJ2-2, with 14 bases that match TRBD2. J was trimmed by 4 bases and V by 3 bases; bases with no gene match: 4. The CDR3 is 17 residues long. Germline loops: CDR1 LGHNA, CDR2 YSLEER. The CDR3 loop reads CASSQTSGRAGTGELFF. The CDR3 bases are TGCGCCAGCAGCCAGACTAGCGGGAGGGCCGGCACCGGGGAGCTGTTTTTT.

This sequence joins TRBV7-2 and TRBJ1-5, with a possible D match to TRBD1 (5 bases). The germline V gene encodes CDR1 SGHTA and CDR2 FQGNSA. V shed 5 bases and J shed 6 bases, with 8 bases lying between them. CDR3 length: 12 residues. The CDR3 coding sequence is TGTGCCAGCAGCGGGACTAGTCAGCCCCAGCATTTT. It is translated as CASSGTSQPQHF.

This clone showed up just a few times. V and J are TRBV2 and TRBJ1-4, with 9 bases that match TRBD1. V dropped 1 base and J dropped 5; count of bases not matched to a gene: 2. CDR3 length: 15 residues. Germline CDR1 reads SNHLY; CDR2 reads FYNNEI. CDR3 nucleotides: TGTGCCAGCAGTGAAGACAGGGGGCAAAATGAAAAACTGTTTTTT. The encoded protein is CASSEDRGQNEKLFF. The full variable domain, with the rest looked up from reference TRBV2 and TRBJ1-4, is EPEVTQTPSHQVTQMGQEVILRCVPISNHLYFYWYRQILGQKVEFLVSFYNNEISEKSEIFDDQFSVERPDGSNFTLKIRSTKLEDSAMYFCASSEDRGQNEKLFFGSGTQLSVL.